Below are 23 T cell receptor beta chains sequenced from a single sample in a study of cytomegalovirus exposure and HLA in healthy donors (dated by TCRdb to the late 2010s). Library construction relied on the immunoSEQ multiplex PCR assay. For the multiplex PCR, a mixture combining 60 forward primers for TCR Vbeta segments and 13 reverse primers for TCR Jbeta segments was used. TCRdb provides this immuneACCESS table in a form limited to in-frame rearrangements. Some clones are lacking; in checked studies, under half of them reflect an unresolved V gene, and why the rest are absent is not known. In this sample the table shows 100,000 to 150,000 clones, 74% of which occur a single time. Together, the top ten hold around 6.6% of the sample. Sequencing input: PBMCs. The source of these receptors is a middle-aged man in good health and CMV-seropositive.

This rearrangement joins TRBV7-9 to TRBJ1-5, with 9 positions matching TRBD1. J was trimmed by 3 bases and V by 1 base; bases with no gene match: 4. This CDR3 region has 16 residues. Germline lookup yields CDR1 SEHNR and CDR2 FQNEAQ (reference sequence). In DNA, the CDR3 is TGTGCCAGCAGCTTAGGGACAGGGGACATCAATCAGCCCCAGCATTTT. It encodes CASSLGTGDINQPQHF. The entire variable domain, with the rest obtained from reference TRBV7-9 and TRBJ1-5, is as follows: DTGVSQNPRHKITKRGQNVTFRCDPISEHNRLYWYRQTLGQGPEFLTYFQNEAQLEKSRLLSDRFSAERPKGSFSTLEIQRTEQGDSAMYLCASSLGTGDINQPQHFGDGTRLSIL.

The chain couples TRBV28 to TRBJ2-7, with TRBD1 identical over 10 bases. This CDR3 spans 15 amino acids. Germline CDR1 and CDR2: MDHEN and SYDVKM. Trimming removed 8 bases from V and 0 bases from J; junction bases left unmatched: 7. CDR3 nucleotides: TGTGCCAGCGGCCGGGACAGGGGAGCCTCCTACGAGCAGTACTTC. As protein: CASGRDRGASYEQYF.

The rearrangement joins TRBV27 to TRBJ1-1, with D possibly being TRBD1 (6 bases). The CDR3 sequence is 15 residues long. The V gene's germline CDR1 is MNHEY and CDR2 SMNVEV (reference sequence). Between the trimmed V and J ends, which lost 6 bases and 1 base, there was a span of 15 bases. CDR3 bases: TGTGCCAGCAGACTTGGGGGGGGCGCGAACACTGAAGCTTTCTTT. This gives the protein CASRLGGGANTEAFF.

The J gene is TRBJ2-6, the V gene TRBV2, with 9 bases aligning to TRBD1. J lost 0 bases, V lost 7 bases, and 7 bases had no gene match. From germline, CDR1 is SNHLY and CDR2 FYNNEI. This CDR3 spans 17 amino acids. The CDR3 bases are TGTGCCAGCACACCGGGACAGGGTCTCTCTGGGGCCAACGTCCTGACTTTC. Its translation: CASTPGQGLSGANVLTF.

The V gene is TRBV19, the J gene TRBJ1-5, with 10 positions matching TRBD1. The V segment lost 6 bases and the J segment 2 bases; nucleotides outside the gene matches: 7. CDR3 size: 16 residues. CDR1 and CDR2 (germline): LNHDA, SQIVND (reference sequence). The CDR3 region has the DNA TGTGCCAGTAGCCGGGGAGGGACAGGGGGCAATCAGCCCCAGCATTTT. Residues: CASSRGGTGGNQPQHF.

The chain couples TRBV5-6 to TRBJ2-7; 7 bases map to TRBD1. J lost 6 bases, V lost 4 bases, and 7 bases had no gene match. This CDR3 is built from 13 residues. The germline V gene has CDR1 SGHDT and CDR2 YYEEEE. The CDR3 DNA reads as TGTGCCAGCAGCAGAGACAGGGTAGGCGAGCAGTACTTC. It yields the protein CASSRDRVGEQYF.

The chain links TRBV19 to TRBJ1-1; 8 nucleotides agree with TRBD1. Germline assignment: CDR1 LNHDA and CDR2 SQIVND (reference sequence). Trimming at V came to 4 bases and at J to 1 base, leaving 8 bases not matched to a gene. The CDR3 spans 16 residues. The CDR3 loop is CASSKGQALRNTEAFF. The CDR3 nucleotides read TGTGCCAGTAGTAAGGGACAGGCGCTCCGGAACACTGAAGCTTTCTTT.

The chain combines TRBV27 with TRBJ2-5; D remains unclear. This CDR3 region has 13 residues. V was pared by 5 bases and J by 9 bases, with 16 bases between. The germline gives CDR1 MNHEY, CDR2 SMNVEV (reference sequence). CDR3 nucleotide sequence: TGTGCCAGCAGTAATGCAGCGCGCGAGGCCCAGTACTTC. It specifies CASSNAAREAQYF.

This chain uses TRBV14 with TRBJ2-7, with unresolved D. V gave up 0 bases and J gave up 0 bases, with 9 bases separating them. The length of the CDR3 is 15 residues. The germline V gene encodes CDR1 SGHDN and CDR2 FVKESK. The CDR3 DNA reads TGTGCCAGCAGCCAAGAGGCTCAGTCCTCCTACGAGCAGTACTTC. This encodes CASSQEAQSSYEQYF.

Remarks on this clone: The germline gene is not matched at one end of the junction; a read error may be the cause. The rearrangement joins TRBV7-9 to TRBJ2-7; the match to TRBD1 covers 7 bases. The germline CDR1 and CDR2 sequences are SEHNR and FQNEAQ (reference sequence). The CDR3 is 16 amino acids. The chain's CDR3 is CSSSSNRQGQLFEQYF. The CDR3 bases are TGTTCCAGCAGCTCGAACAGACAGGGTCAGTTGTTCGAGCAGTACTTC.

Only a few counts were recorded for this clone. The V gene is TRBV28, the J gene TRBJ2-5; no clear D. Germline CDR1 MDHEN, CDR2 SYDVKM. The V end lost 5 bases, the J end lost 2 bases, and 6 bases lay between the germline ends. The CDR3 is made up of 12 amino acids. CDR3 residues: CASSLLQETQYF. CDR3 bases: TGTGCCAGCAGTCTCCTACAAGAGACCCAGTACTTC.

The chain carries TRBV19 and TRBJ2-3, with 8 bases identical to TRBD2. Germline values: CDR1 LNHDA, CDR2 SQIVND (reference sequence). J was trimmed by 7 bases and V by 3 bases; bases with no gene match: 6. The CDR3 is made up of 14 amino acids. The CDR3: CASSISGGDYTQYF. In DNA, the CDR3 is TGTGCCAGTAGTATCAGCGGGGGCGACTATACGCAGTATTTT.

J is TRBJ2-7 and V is TRBV19; tentative D call: TRBD2 (5 bases). Between the trimmed V and J ends, which lost 5 bases and 3 bases, there was a span of 14 bases. Germline CDR1 and CDR2: LNHDA and SQIVND (reference sequence). The CDR3 has 14 residues. CDR3 bases: TGTGCCAGTAGTGGGAGAGGTGGGGACTACGAGCAGTACTTC. Translating gives CASSGRGGDYEQYF.

As concerns this clone: An end of the junction does not agree with germline; a read error may underlie this. Distinct nucleotide sequences in the sample also encode this CDR3. The V call is TRBV13, the J call TRBJ1-1; no clear D gene. From germline, CDR1 is PRHDT and CDR2 FYEKMQ (reference sequence). The CDR3 runs to 13 residues. CDR3 loop: CASSPLENTEAFF. In nucleotides, the CDR3 is TGCGCCAGCAGCCCCCTAGAGAACACTGAAGCTTTCTTT.

This clone has a handful of counts. An end of the junction differs from the germline gene, which may be a read error. The gene calls are TRBV7-9 and TRBJ1-1, with a tentative D call TRBD1 (5 bases). This CDR3 has 11 amino acids. Germline CDR1 and CDR2: SEHNR and FQNEAQ (reference sequence). The CDR3 sequence: CASSLVFSGGF. The CDR3 DNA sequence: TGTGCCAGCAGCTTAGTCTTCTCCGGGGGGTTT.

The chain recombines TRBV5-4 with TRBJ1-2, with D hard to call. The CDR3 loop spans 13 amino acids. The V gene's germline CDR1 is SGHNT and CDR2 YYREEE (reference sequence). Trimming took off 6 bases at V and 0 bases at J, with 9 bases between the two ends. The CDR3: CASTREANYGYTF. The CDR3 bases are TGTGCCAGCACCCGGGAAGCTAACTATGGCTACACCTTC.

The chain couples TRBV2 to TRBJ1-6; D is possibly TRBD1 (6 bases). This CDR3 is 15 amino acids long. Per the germline V gene, CDR1 is SNHLY and CDR2 is FYNNEI. V was shortened by 5 bases and J by 9 bases, with 17 bases between the two germline ends. CDR3 protein: CASSLRKGVGSPLHF. The CDR3 DNA sequence: TGTGCCAGCAGTCTACGAAAGGGGGTAGGTTCACCCCTCCACTTT.

This clone was seen a few times. The chain couples TRBV9 to TRBJ2-3, with D perhaps TRBD1 (6 bases). V lost 4 bases and J lost 2, with 17 bases in between. Per germline, CDR1 SGDLS and CDR2 YYNGEE. This CDR3 region has 16 residues. The CDR3 loop is CASSSKQGSATDTQYF. The CDR3 region has the DNA TGTGCCAGCAGCTCAAAACAGGGATCGGCCACAGATACGCAGTATTTT.

The chain combines TRBV2 with TRBJ1-4; D is perhaps TRBD1 (6 bases). With 6 bases removed from V and 0 bases from J, the gap between germline ends came to 11 bases. Germline assignment: CDR1 SNHLY and CDR2 FYNNEI. This CDR3 is built from 15 residues. The DNA of the CDR3 is TGTGCCAGCAGCCGGGACATCGCAACTAATGAAAAACTGTTTTTT. Translating gives CASSRDIATNEKLFF.

V and J are TRBV2 and TRBJ1-2; D might be TRBD1 (6 bases). Per germline, CDR1 SNHLY and CDR2 FYNNEI. V shed 2 bases and J shed 12 bases, with 16 bases lying between them. This CDR3 is built from 13 residues. The CDR3 loop is CASSESYRASHTF. The DNA for the CDR3 is TGTGCCAGCAGTGAATCCTACAGGGCTTCCCACACCTTC.

This clone was recorded only once. The chain has TRBV14 and TRBJ2-1; 9 bases are shared with TRBD2. Germline V lookup: CDR1 SGHDN, CDR2 FVKESK. Trimming cost V 4 bases and J 2 bases; bases outside gene matches: 9. This CDR3 is 17 amino acids long. The CDR3 reads CASSPRTSAGPYNEQFF. The CDR3 DNA is TGTGCCAGCAGCCCCCGGACTAGCGCTGGCCCCTACAATGAGCAGTTCTTC.

V gene TRBV5-5 combines with J gene TRBJ2-1; 7 nucleotides match TRBD2. Germline CDR1 is SGHKS and CDR2 is YYEKEE (reference sequence). The V and J ends lost 7 bases and 9 bases, in that order; junction bases with no gene match: 4. The CDR3 covers 11 residues. In nucleotides, the CDR3 is TGTGCCAGCGGGGAGGGGCTTGAGCAGTTCTTC. It yields the protein CASGEGLEQFF.

The gene calls are TRBV5-4 and TRBJ2-5; unclear D gene. Trimming took off 4 bases at V and 2 bases at J, with 15 bases between the two ends. Germline CDR1 is SGHNT and CDR2 is YYREEE (reference sequence). CDR3 length: 15 amino acids. The CDR3 DNA sequence: TGTGCCAGCAGCACTGCGAGGAGCCCTCAAGAGACCCAGTACTTC. Translation gives CASSTARSPQETQYF.